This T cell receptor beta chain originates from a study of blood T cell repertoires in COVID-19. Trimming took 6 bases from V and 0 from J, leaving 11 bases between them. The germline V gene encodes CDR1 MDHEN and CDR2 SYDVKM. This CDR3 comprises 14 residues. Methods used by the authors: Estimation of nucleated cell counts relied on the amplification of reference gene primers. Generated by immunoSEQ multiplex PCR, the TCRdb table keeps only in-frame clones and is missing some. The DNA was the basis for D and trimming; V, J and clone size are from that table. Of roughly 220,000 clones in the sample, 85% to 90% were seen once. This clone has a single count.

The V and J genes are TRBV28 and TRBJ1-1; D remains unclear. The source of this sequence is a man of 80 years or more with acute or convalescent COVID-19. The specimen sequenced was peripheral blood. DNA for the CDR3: TGTGCCAGCAGCCGAGGCAACGTGAACACTGAAGCTTTCTTT. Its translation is CASSRGNVNTEAFF.